This T cell receptor (beta chain) came from a study of CD8+ T cells in alopecia areata. RNA extraction and reverse transcription yielded cDNA as sequencing template. Measured with immunoSEQ multiplex PCR; TCRdb has only the in-frame clones, and not every one. Among 200,000 to 250,000 clones, 56% were seen once, and the ten largest hold over 4%. With 5 bases clipped from V and 5 bases from J, the junction kept 9 bases outside the gene matches. The CDR3 runs 15 residues. CDR1 is SEHNR, CDR2 FQNEAQ, per germline (reference sequence). The sequence was collected from a human donor in good health. The chain recombines TRBV7-9 with TRBJ1-5; 7 nucleotides match TRBD1. Input material: CD8+ T cells sorted from blood. CDR3 protein: CASSPQGVIDQPQHF. CDR3 in DNA: TGTGCCAGCAGCCCCCAGGGGGTTATTGATCAGCCCCAGCATTTT.